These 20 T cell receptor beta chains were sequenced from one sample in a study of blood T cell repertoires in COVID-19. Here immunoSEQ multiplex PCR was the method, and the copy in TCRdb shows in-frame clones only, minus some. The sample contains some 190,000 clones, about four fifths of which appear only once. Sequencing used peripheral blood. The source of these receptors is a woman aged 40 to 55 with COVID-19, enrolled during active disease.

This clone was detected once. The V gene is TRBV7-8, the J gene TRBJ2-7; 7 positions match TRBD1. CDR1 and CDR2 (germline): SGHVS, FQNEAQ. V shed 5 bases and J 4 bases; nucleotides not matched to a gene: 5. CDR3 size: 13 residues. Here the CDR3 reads CASSPTGIYEQYF. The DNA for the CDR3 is TGTGCCAGCAGCCCGACAGGGATATACGAGCAGTACTTC.

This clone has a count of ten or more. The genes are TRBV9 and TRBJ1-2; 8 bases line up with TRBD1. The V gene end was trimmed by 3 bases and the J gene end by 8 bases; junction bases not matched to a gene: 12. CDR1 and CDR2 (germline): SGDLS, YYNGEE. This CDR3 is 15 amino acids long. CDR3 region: CASSAGTGPGKGYTF. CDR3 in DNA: TGTGCCAGCAGCGCGGGGACAGGTCCCGGGAAAGGCTACACCTTC.

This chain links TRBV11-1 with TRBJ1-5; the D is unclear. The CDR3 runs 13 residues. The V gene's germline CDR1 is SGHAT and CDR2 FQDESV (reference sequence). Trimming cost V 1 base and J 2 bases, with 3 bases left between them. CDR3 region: CASSLERNQPQHF. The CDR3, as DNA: TGTGCCAGCAGCTTAGAGCGCAATCAGCCCCAGCATTTT.

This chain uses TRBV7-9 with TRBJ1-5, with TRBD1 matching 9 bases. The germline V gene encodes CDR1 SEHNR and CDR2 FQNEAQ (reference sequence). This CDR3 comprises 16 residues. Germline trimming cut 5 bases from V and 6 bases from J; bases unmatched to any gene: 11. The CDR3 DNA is TGTGCCAGCAGCAAGTACACAGGGGGCGTCGGTCAGCCCCAGCATTTT. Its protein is CASSKYTGGVGQPQHF.

The chain's CDR3 is CASSLGANSPLHF. DNA of the CDR3: TGTGCCAGCAGCTTGGGGGCAAATTCACCCCTCCACTTT. The chain is built from TRBV5-4 and TRBJ1-6; no clear D. V lost 0 bases and J 7 bases, leaving 5 bases between the germline ends. The CDR3 is 13 amino acids. The V gene's germline CDR1 is SGHNT and CDR2 YYREEE (reference sequence).

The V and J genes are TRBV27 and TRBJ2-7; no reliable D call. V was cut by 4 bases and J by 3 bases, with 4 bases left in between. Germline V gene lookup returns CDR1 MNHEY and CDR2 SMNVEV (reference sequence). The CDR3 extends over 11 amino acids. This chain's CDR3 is CASSSLYEQYV. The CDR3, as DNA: TGTGCCAGCAGTTCCCTCTACGAGCAGTACGTC.

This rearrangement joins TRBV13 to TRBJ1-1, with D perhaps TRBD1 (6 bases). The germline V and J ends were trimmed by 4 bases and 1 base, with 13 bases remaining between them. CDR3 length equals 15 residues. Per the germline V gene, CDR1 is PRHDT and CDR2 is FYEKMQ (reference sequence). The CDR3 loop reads CASSSARGSNTEAFF. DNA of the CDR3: TGTGCCAGCAGCTCCGCCAGGGGATCGAACACTGAAGCTTTCTTT.

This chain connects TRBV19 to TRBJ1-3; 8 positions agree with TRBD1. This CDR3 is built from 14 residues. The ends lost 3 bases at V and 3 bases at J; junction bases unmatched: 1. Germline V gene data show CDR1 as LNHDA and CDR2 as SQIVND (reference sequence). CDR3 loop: CASSIDRGGNTIYF. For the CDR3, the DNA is TGTGCCAGTAGTATCGACAGGGGTGGAAACACCATATATTTT.

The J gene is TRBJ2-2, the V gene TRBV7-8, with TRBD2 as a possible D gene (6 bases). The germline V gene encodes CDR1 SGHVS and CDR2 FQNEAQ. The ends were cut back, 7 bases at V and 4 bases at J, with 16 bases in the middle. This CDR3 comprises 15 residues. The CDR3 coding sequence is TGTGCCAGCACCTTTAGCGGAGGGGTCACCGGGGAGCTGTTTTTT. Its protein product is CASTFSGGVTGELFF.

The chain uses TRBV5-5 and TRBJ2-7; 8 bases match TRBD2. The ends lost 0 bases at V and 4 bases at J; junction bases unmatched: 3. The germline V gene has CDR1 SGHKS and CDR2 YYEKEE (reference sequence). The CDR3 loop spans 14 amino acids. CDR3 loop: CASSLGGRRYEQYF. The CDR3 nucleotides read TGTGCCAGCAGCTTGGGCGGGAGGAGGTACGAGCAGTACTTC.

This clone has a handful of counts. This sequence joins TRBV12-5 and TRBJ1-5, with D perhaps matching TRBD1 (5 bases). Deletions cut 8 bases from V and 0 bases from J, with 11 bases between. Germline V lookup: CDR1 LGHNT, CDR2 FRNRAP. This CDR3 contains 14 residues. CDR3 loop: CASTGLYSNQPQHF. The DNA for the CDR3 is TGTGCTAGTACAGGATTATATAGCAATCAGCCCCAGCATTTT. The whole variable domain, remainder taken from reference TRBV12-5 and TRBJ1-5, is DARVTQTPRHKVTEMGQEVTMRCQPILGHNTVFWYRQTMMQGLELLAYFRNRAPLDDSGMPKDRFSAEMPDATLATLKIQPSEPRDSAVYFCASTGLYSNQPQHFGDGTRLSIL.

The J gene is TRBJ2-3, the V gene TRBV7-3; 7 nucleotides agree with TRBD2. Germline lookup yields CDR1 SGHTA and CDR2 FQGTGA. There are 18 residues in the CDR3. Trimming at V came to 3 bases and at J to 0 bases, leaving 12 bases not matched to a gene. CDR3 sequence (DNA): TGTGCCAGCAGCTTGGGGCTAGCGGCAGGGCTTAGCACAGATACGCAGTATTTT. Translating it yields CASSLGLAAGLSTDTQYF.

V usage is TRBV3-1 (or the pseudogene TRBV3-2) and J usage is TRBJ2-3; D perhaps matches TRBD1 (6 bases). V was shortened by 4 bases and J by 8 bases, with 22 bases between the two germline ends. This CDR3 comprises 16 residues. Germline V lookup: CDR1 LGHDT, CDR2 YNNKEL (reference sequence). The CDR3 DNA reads TGTGCCAGCAGCCGCGAGGTGGGGGCCCAAGCCAGTACGCAGTATTTT. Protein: CASSREVGAQASTQYF.

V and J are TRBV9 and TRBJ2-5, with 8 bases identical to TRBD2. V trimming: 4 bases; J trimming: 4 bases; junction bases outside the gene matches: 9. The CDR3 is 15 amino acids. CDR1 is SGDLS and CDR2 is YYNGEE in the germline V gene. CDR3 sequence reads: CASSPLSSGLETQYF. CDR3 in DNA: TGTGCCAGCAGCCCTCTGTCTAGCGGGTTAGAGACCCAGTACTTC.

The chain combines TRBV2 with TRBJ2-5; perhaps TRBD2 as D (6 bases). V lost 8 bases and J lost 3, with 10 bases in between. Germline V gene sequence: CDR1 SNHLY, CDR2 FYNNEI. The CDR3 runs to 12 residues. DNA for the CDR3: TGTGCCAGCCGGGACTTAGAAGAGACCCAGTACTTC. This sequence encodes CASRDLEETQYF.

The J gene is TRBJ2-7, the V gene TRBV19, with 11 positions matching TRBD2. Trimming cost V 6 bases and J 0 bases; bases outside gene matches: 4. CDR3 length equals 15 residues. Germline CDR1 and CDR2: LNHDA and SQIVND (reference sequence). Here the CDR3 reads CASSTSGGSSYEQYF. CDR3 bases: TGTGCCAGTAGCACTAGCGGGGGAAGCTCCTACGAGCAGTACTTC. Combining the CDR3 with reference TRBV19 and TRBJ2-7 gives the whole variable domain DGGITQSPKYLFRKEGQNVTLSCEQNLNHDAMYWYRQDPGQGLRLIYYSQIVNDFQKGDIAEGYSVSREKKESFPLTVTSAQKNPTAFYLCASSTSGGSSYEQYFGPGTRLTVT.

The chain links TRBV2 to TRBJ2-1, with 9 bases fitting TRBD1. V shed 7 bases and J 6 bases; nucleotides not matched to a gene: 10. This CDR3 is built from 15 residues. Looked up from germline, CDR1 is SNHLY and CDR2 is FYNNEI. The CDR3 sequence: CASKVGQGIFNEQFF. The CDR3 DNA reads TGTGCCAGCAAAGTAGGACAGGGGATTTTCAATGAGCAGTTCTTC.

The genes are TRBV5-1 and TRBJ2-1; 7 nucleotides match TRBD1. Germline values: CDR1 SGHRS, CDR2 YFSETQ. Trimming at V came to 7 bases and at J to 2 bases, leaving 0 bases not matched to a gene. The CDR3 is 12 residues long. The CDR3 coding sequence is TGCGCCAGCGGGACAGCCTACAATGAGCAGTTCTTC. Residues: CASGTAYNEQFF.

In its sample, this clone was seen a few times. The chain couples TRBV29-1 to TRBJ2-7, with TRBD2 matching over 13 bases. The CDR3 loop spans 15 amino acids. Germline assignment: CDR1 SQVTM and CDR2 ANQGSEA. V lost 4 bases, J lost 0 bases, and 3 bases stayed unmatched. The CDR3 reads CSVVGTSGNSYEQYF. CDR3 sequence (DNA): TGCAGCGTTGTGGGGACTAGCGGGAACTCCTACGAGCAGTACTTC.

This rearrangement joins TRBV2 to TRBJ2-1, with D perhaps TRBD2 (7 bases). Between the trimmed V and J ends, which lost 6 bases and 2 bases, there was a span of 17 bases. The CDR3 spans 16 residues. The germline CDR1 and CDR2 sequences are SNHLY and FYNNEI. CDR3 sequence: CASSLKGGTTYNEQFF. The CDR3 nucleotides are TGTGCCAGCAGCCTAAAGGGGGGGACCACCTACAATGAGCAGTTCTTC.